One sample yielded the 29 T cell receptor beta chains listed below, sequenced in a study of shared T cell receptors in the human thymus. Some clones are missing from TCRdb's copy, which holds only in-frame ones; the method was immunoSEQ multiplex PCR. This table has 55,000 to 75,000 clones, nearly 95% appearing once. The sample was thymocytes. These receptors all come from a human donor.

The rearrangement uses TRBV14 and TRBJ2-7; D not certain. Germline V gene sequence: CDR1 SGHDN, CDR2 FVKESK. The ends were cut back, 0 bases at V and 7 bases at J, with 7 bases in the middle. This CDR3 is built from 12 residues. Here the CDR3 reads CASSQEGREQYF. The DNA of the CDR3 is TGTGCCAGCAGCCAAGAAGGCAGAGAGCAGTACTTC.

The rearrangement links TRBV5-1 to TRBJ2-5; TRBD1 matches at 9 bases. The CDR3 covers 19 residues. CDR1 and CDR2 from the germline V gene are SGHRS and YFSETQ. J lost 4 bases, V lost 4 bases, and 20 bases had no gene match. The CDR3 here is CASSPRDRVSWGNPETQYF. The CDR3 nucleotides are TGCGCCAGCAGCCCCAGGGACAGGGTTAGTTGGGGAAACCCAGAGACCCAGTACTTC.

The V gene is TRBV5-1, the J gene TRBJ2-1; the match to TRBD2 covers 16 bases. This CDR3 is 20 amino acids long. From germline, CDR1 is SGHRS and CDR2 YFSETQ. J gave up 6 bases and V 0 bases, and 12 bases lay outside the gene matches. This CDR3 is CASSLAVAGLAGGPSNEQFF. The CDR3 nucleotides read TGCGCCAGCAGCTTGGCCGTGGCGGGACTAGCGGGGGGGCCGAGCAATGAGCAGTTCTTC.

This clone was seen just once. The chain combines TRBV27 with TRBJ1-4; D is uncertain. The CDR3 is made up of 17 amino acids. From germline, CDR1 is MNHEY and CDR2 SMNVEV (reference sequence). The V gene lost 0 bases and the J gene lost 7 bases, with 18 bases spanning the gap. The CDR3 DNA reads as TGTGCCAGCAGTTTATCGTTAAGGGTTAATTCTTTTGAAAAACTGTTTTTT. This sequence encodes CASSLSLRVNSFEKLFF.

DNA for the CDR3: TGTGCCAGCAGCCAGGTATATTGGACAGCCCAAGAGACCCAGTACTTC. It translates to CASSQVYWTAQETQYF. The V and J genes are TRBV11-1 and TRBJ2-5, with D perhaps matching TRBD1 (6 bases). The length of the CDR3 is 16 residues. The germline V gene has CDR1 SGHAT and CDR2 FQDESV (reference sequence). Between the trimmed V and J ends, which lost 5 bases and 1 base, there was a span of 17 bases.

The chain has TRBV6-1 and TRBJ1-1; 11 positions agree with TRBD1. The CDR3 is made up of 15 amino acids. Germline V CDR1 and CDR2: MNHNS, SASEGT. With 5 bases clipped from V and 5 bases from J, the junction kept 7 bases outside the gene matches. The CDR3, as DNA: TGTGCCAGCAGTACCTCCGGGACAGGGGGAACTGAAGCTTTCTTT. Residues: CASSTSGTGGTEAFF.

The chain combines TRBV29-1 with TRBJ1-2; TRBD1 matches 7 bases. Per the germline V gene, CDR1 is SQVTM and CDR2 is ANQGSEA. The CDR3 runs to 15 residues. V lost 2 bases to trimming and J lost 2 bases; unmatched junction nucleotides: 8. The chain's CDR3 is CSVERGQTKNYGYTF. In nucleotides, the CDR3 is TGCAGCGTTGAACGGGGACAGACAAAAAACTATGGCTACACCTTC.

The V and J genes are TRBV9 and TRBJ2-1; 10 positions match TRBD2. The V gene end was trimmed by 0 bases and the J gene end by 5 bases; junction bases not matched to a gene: 2. The germline CDR1 and CDR2 sequences are SGDLS and YYNGEE. This CDR3 spans 15 amino acids. CDR3 sequence: CASSVDTSGDNEQFF. In DNA, the CDR3 is TGTGCCAGCAGCGTAGACACTAGCGGGGACAATGAGCAGTTCTTC.

This clone was detected only once. This chain joins TRBV27 and TRBJ2-2, with TRBD2 matching 12 bases. CDR1 and CDR2 (germline): MNHEY, SMNVEV (reference sequence). The CDR3 is made up of 16 amino acids. V was clipped by 6 bases and J by 4 bases; unmatched bases: 6. CDR3 nucleotides: TGTGCCAGCAGAAGGGCTAGCGGGGGGGCCACCGGGGAGCTGTTTTTT. Amino acid sequence: CASRRASGGATGELFF.

The V gene is TRBV7-8, the J gene TRBJ2-1; 7 bases map to TRBD2. The CDR3 spans 17 residues. The germline CDR1 and CDR2 sequences are SGHVS and FQNEAQ. V was clipped by 5 bases and J by 5 bases; unmatched bases: 15. This CDR3 is CASSPWGRRLAHNEQFF. Written as DNA, the CDR3 is TGTGCCAGCAGCCCCTGGGGTAGAAGACTAGCTCACAATGAGCAGTTCTTC.

The rearrangement uses TRBV18 and TRBJ2-7; D gene ambiguous. With 3 bases removed from V and 3 bases from J, the gap between germline ends came to 15 bases. CDR1 is KGHSH, CDR2 LQKENI, per germline. The CDR3 consists of 15 residues. CDR3 in DNA: TGTGCCAGCTCACCCGTCTTCAACTGGGGCTACGAGCAGTACTTC. This gives the protein CASSPVFNWGYEQYF.

J is TRBJ2-7 and V is TRBV7-6; 7 bases fit TRBD2. Germline trimming cut 5 bases from V and 0 bases from J; bases unmatched to any gene: 7. The V gene's germline CDR1 is SGHVS and CDR2 FNYEAQ. The CDR3 spans 15 residues. CDR3 in DNA: TGTGCCAGCAGCCCCCTGGGGGGGGTCTCCTACGAGCAGTACTTC. Its protein is CASSPLGGVSYEQYF.

The CDR3 DNA is TGTGCCAGCAGCGAGCACCCCCCCGGGGCGAGCTCCTACGAGCAGTACTTC. Its translation: CASSEHPPGASSYEQYF. The chain joins TRBV5-6 to TRBJ2-7, with D possibly called TRBD1 or TRBD2 (5 bases each). Trimming pared 4 bases from V and 0 bases from J, leaving 20 bases between. The germline V gene encodes CDR1 SGHDT and CDR2 YYEEEE. This CDR3 region has 17 residues. The full variable domain, completed using reference TRBV5-6 and TRBJ2-7, is DAGVTQSPTHLIKTRGQQVTLRCSPKSGHDTVSWYQQALGQGPQFIFQYYEEEERQRGNFPDRFSGHQFPNYSSELNVNALLLGDSALYLCASSEHPPGASSYEQYFGPGTRLTVT.

The V and J genes are TRBV9 and TRBJ2-7; D unresolved. V lost 0 bases and J lost 1, with 20 bases in between. The CDR3 covers 18 residues. Germline V gene lookup returns CDR1 SGDLS and CDR2 YYNGEE. The CDR3 DNA reads TGTGCCAGCAGCGTAGCCGCAGCGTCCCCTTTACTTTCCTACGAGCAGTACTTC. It translates to CASSVAAASPLLSYEQYF.

The CDR3 DNA sequence: TGTGCCAGTAGTATGGGACTAGCGCGCCTTCGAGGGGAGACCCAGTACTTC. It codes for CASSMGLARLRGETQYF. The V and J genes are TRBV19 and TRBJ2-5, with 10 nucleotides matching TRBD2. This CDR3 region has 17 residues. V trimming: 3 bases; J trimming: 5 bases; junction bases outside the gene matches: 12. CDR1 is LNHDA and CDR2 is SQIVND in the germline V gene (reference sequence).

This rearrangement joins TRBV28 to TRBJ2-4; D unresolved. The length of the CDR3 is 15 residues. Trimming shortened V by 5 bases and J by 2 bases, and 13 bases separated the two germline ends. Germline lookup yields CDR1 MDHEN and CDR2 SYDVKM. DNA of the CDR3: TGTGCCAGCAGTCCCCGTAGAGTACCCAAAAACATTCAGTACTTC. This codes for CASSPRRVPKNIQYF. The complete variable domain, with remaining parts taken from reference TRBV28 and TRBJ2-4, reads DVKVTQSSRYLVKRTGEKVFLECVQDMDHENMFWYRQDPGLGLRLIYFSYDVKMKEKGDIPEGYSVSREKKERFSLILESASTNQTSMYLCASSPRRVPKNIQYFGAGTRLSVL.

The V call is TRBV7-8, the J call TRBJ2-4; 15 bases map to TRBD2. CDR3 size: 18 residues. Trimming took 5 bases from V and 2 from J; bases not matched to a gene: 7. Germline loops: CDR1 SGHVS, CDR2 FQNEAQ. The CDR3 DNA is TGTGCCAGCAGCCCAGGACTAGCGGGGGGGCGTCCCAAAAACATTCAGTACTTC. Protein: CASSPGLAGGRPKNIQYF.

The V call is TRBV6-6, the J call TRBJ1-1; D remains ambiguous. The CDR3 length is 12 residues. Germline V gene lookup returns CDR1 MNHNY and CDR2 SVGAGI (reference sequence). The germline V and J ends were trimmed by 3 bases and 5 bases, with 7 bases remaining between them. The CDR3 DNA is TGTGCCAGCAGTTATTGGGGAACTGAAGCTTTCTTT. Its translation: CASSYWGTEAFF.

V gene TRBV11-3 combines with J gene TRBJ2-3, with TRBD1 identical over 9 bases. The CDR3 covers 17 residues. The V and J ends lost 5 bases and 6 bases, in that order; junction bases with no gene match: 15. Germline V gene sequence: CDR1 SGHNT, CDR2 YENEEA. CDR3 in amino acids: CASSPTRGQGNADTQYF. The CDR3 DNA reads TGTGCCAGCAGCCCCACTCGAGGACAGGGGAACGCGGATACGCAGTATTTT.

The chain carries TRBV19 and TRBJ2-1; D gene ambiguous. The CDR3 totals 15 residues. Germline CDR1 is LNHDA and CDR2 is SQIVND (reference sequence). Deletions cut 8 bases from V and 0 bases from J, with 14 bases between. CDR3 loop: CASREVLSSYNEQFF. CDR3 coding DNA: TGTGCCAGTCGTGAGGTGCTGAGCTCCTACAATGAGCAGTTCTTC.

DNA of the CDR3: TGTGCCAGCAGCTTATCCCACAGGCGGGTTGAGCAGTTCTTC. It codes for CASSLSHRRVEQFF. This chain links TRBV11-3 with TRBJ2-1; TRBD1 or TRBD2 may be the D gene (5 bases each). CDR1 is SGHNT, CDR2 YENEEA, per germline. The length of the CDR3 is 14 residues. V was cut by 2 bases and J by 9 bases, with 14 bases left in between.

The V and J genes are TRBV19 and TRBJ2-7; TRBD1 matches 8 bases. The germline gives CDR1 LNHDA, CDR2 SQIVND (reference sequence). This CDR3 is 15 amino acids long. V dropped 3 bases and J dropped 7; count of bases not matched to a gene: 11. The CDR3 DNA reads as TGTGCCAGTAGTATTTCCGGGACAGGTACTGGGGAGCAGTACTTC. Its protein is CASSISGTGTGEQYF.

V gene TRBV6-5 combines with J gene TRBJ2-5; a weak D match, TRBD1 (6 bases). This CDR3 is built from 14 residues. Deletions cut 6 bases from V and 3 bases from J, with 14 bases between. Germline V gene sequence: CDR1 MNHEY, CDR2 SVGAGI. The CDR3 DNA is TGTGCCAGCAGAGCCAGGGGAGTGGAAGAGACCCAGTACTTC. Translation gives CASRARGVEETQYF.

The rearrangement links TRBV7-2 to TRBJ1-6, with 8 bases matching TRBD1. The CDR3 is 18 amino acids. The V gene end was trimmed by 3 bases and the J gene end by 1 base; junction bases not matched to a gene: 8. Germline CDR1 SGHTA, CDR2 FQGNSA. The CDR3 loop is CASSLDREVMSYNSPLHF. DNA for the CDR3: TGTGCCAGCAGCTTGGACAGGGAGGTTATGTCCTATAATTCACCCCTCCACTTT. Filled out from reference TRBV7-2 and TRBJ1-6, the complete variable domain reads GAGVSQSPSNKVTEKGKDVELRCDPISGHTALYWYRQSLGQGLEFLIYFQGNSAPDKSGLPSDRFSAERTGGSVSTLTIQRTQQEDSAVYLCASSLDREVMSYNSPLHFGNGTRLTVT.

This chain uses TRBV7-9 with TRBJ2-4; the match to TRBD1 covers 9 bases. With 1 base clipped from V and 8 bases from J, the junction kept 9 bases outside the gene matches. CDR1 is SEHNR, CDR2 FQNEAQ, per germline (reference sequence). CDR3 size: 16 residues. This chain's CDR3 is CASSLEWGQGGDIQYF. In nucleotides, the CDR3 is TGTGCCAGCAGCTTAGAGTGGGGACAGGGAGGTGACATTCAGTACTTC.

This clone was observed a single time. The chain couples TRBV5-1 to TRBJ2-5; D is possibly TRBD1 or TRBD2 (6 bases each). The germline V gene has CDR1 SGHRS and CDR2 YFSETQ. Trimming pared 5 bases from V and 4 bases from J, leaving 12 bases between. CDR3 length equals 13 residues. The CDR3 sequence is CASSQEGGETQYF. CDR3 DNA: TGCGCCAGCAGTCAAGAGGGGGGAGAGACCCAGTACTTC.

The V and J genes are TRBV7-6 and TRBJ1-1; 8 bases map to TRBD1. This CDR3 is built from 22 residues. Germline loops: CDR1 SGHVS, CDR2 FNYEAQ. V gave up 2 bases and J gave up 4 bases; unmatched junction bases: 27. The CDR3 DNA follows: TGTGCCAGCAGCTTATTTGACCGCCTACGAGCAGGTGGCAGGGGGCCGGGCACTGAAGCTTTCTTT. Residues: CASSLFDRLRAGGRGPGTEAFF.

The chain carries TRBV7-2 and TRBJ2-3, with D tentatively TRBD1 or TRBD2 (5 bases each). Germline values: CDR1 SGHTA, CDR2 FQGNSA. The CDR3 is made up of 18 amino acids. The V end was cut by 8 bases, the J end by 6 bases, with 30 bases between. DNA of the CDR3: TGTGCCAGCGGACGACGCCCGAACCCGGGGTTGTGGGGCGATACGCAGTATTTT. Residues: CASGRRPNPGLWGDTQYF.

The genes are TRBV4-3 and TRBJ1-4; 11 positions match TRBD1. The CDR3 length is 20 residues. With V trimmed by 4 bases and J by 0 bases, 13 bases remained unmatched. Germline V gene lookup returns CDR1 LGHNA and CDR2 YSLEER. The CDR3 DNA reads as TGCGCCAGCAGCCGAACCAATCCGGGACAGGGGGGACCAACTAATGAAAAACTGTTTTTT. This gives the protein CASSRTNPGQGGPTNEKLFF.